This TCR beta chain came from a study of shared clonotypes between healthy human individuals. TCRdb's copy holds only in-frame clones and misses some; the assay was immunoSEQ multiplex PCR. Among about 2 million clones listed, roughly 96% were seen once. The CDR3 covers 15 residues. This clonotype was obtained from a man aged 18 to 29 in good health. This chain joins TRBV21-1 and TRBJ2-5; the table's D gene call, TRBD2, was not cross checked with the DNA. TRBV21-1 is described as a pseudogene. Sample: naive CD4+ T cells sorted from blood. Sample subset: CD45RA+ positively selected. The CDR3 region has the DNA TGTGCCAGCAGCAAAACGGACGGGAGCCAAGAGACCCAGTACTTC. Translation gives CASSKTDGSQETQYF.